The clone carrying this TCR beta chain appeared a single time. Its antigen remains unknown. This CDR3 is built from 14 residues. Germline CDR1 is SNHLY and CDR2 is FYNNEI. The V gene end was trimmed by 7 bases and the J gene end by 7 bases; junction bases not matched to a gene: 6. These data come from a study of T cell responses to AZD1222 COVID-19 vaccine. The repertoire was sequenced with immunoSEQ multiplex PCR; TCRdb's copy has only in-frame clones and lacks some. This sample has about 140,000 clones; about nine tenths occur once, and the top ten carry roughly 5%. Findings of the study overall: Repertoires were collected only later (after the peak T cell response had occurred). The donor cohort was predominantly white British with a female majority, and clonal diversity may have been underestimated.

The chain carries TRBV2 and TRBJ1-6; 8 positions match TRBD1. The sample here was peripheral blood, taken on day 0 of AZD1222 vaccination. The clonotype comes from an adult in good health. The CDR3 DNA sequence: TGTGCCAGCACGAGGGACAGGAGAAATTCACCCCTCCACTTT. The encoded protein is CASTRDRRNSPLHF.